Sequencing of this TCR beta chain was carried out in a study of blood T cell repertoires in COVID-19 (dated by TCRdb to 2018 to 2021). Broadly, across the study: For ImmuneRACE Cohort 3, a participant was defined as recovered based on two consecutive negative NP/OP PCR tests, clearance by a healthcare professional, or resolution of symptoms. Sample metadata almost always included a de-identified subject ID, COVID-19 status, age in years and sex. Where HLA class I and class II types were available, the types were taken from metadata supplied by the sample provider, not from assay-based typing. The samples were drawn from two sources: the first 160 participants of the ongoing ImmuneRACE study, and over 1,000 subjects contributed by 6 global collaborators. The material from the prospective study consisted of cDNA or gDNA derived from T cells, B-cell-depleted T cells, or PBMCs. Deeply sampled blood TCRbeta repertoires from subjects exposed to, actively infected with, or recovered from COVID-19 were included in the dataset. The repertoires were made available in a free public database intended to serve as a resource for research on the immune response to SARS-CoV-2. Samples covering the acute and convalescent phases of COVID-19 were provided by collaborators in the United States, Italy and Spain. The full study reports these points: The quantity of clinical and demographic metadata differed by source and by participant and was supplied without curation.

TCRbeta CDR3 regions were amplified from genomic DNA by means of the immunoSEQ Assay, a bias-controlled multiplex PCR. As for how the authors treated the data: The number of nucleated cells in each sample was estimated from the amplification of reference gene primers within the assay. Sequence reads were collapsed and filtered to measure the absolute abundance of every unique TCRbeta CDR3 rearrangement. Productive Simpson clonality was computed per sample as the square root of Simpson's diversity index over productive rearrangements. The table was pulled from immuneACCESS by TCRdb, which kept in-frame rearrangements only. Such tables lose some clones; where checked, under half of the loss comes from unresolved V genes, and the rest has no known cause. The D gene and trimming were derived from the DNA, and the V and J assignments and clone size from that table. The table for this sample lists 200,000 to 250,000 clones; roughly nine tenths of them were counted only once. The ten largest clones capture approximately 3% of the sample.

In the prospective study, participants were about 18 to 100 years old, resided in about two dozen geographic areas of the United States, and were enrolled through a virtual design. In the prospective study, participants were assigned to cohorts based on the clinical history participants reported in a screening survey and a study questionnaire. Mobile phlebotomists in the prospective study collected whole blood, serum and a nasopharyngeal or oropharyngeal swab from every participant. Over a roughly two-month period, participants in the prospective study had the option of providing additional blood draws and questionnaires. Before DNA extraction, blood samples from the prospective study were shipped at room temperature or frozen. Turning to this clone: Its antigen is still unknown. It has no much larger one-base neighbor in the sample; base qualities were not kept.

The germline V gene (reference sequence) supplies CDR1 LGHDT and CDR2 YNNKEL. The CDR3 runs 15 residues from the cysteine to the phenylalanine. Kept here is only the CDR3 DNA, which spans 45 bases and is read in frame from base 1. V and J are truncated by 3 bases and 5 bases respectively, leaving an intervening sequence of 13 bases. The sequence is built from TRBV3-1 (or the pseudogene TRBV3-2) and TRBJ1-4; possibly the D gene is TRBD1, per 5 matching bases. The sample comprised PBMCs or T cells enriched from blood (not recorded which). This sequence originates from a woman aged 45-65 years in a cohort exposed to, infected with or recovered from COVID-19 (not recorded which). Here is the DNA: TGTGCCAGCAGCCAGCGACAGAACATAAATGAAAAACTGTTTTTT. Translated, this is CASSQRQNINEKLFF.